These T cell receptor beta chains were read from a single sample in a study of cytomegalovirus exposure and HLA in healthy donors. TCRdb's copy holds only in-frame clones and misses some; the assay was immunoSEQ multiplex PCR. Of some 130,000 clones detected, 80% appear once; the ten largest clones hold roughly 3.5%. Input material: PBMCs. These receptors originate from a male donor in good health and CMV-seronegative. Both conserved end residues are part of each CDR3. D genes are given only for firm matches. Part of the rows lack a size; the others show once, few, many or a class for expanded clones.

j_call clone_size d_call v_call cdr3_aa cdr3_nt
TRBJ2-3 . . TRBV30 CAWSVRVREDTQYF TGTGCCTGGAGTGTGCGGGTTCGGGAAGATACGCAGTATTTT
TRBJ2-1 . . TRBV6-1 CASSEAWGGRVNEQFF TGTGCCAGCAGTGAAGCGTGGGGGGGCAGGGTGAATGAGCAGTTCTTC
TRBJ2-3 . TRBD2 TRBV5-1 CASSLAGHGTDTQYF TGCGCCAGCAGCCTAGCGGGACATGGCACAGATACGCAGTATTTT
TRBJ1-2 . . TRBV7-8 CASSLGLSYGYTF TGTGCCAGCAGCTTAGGGCTTTCCTATGGCTACACCTTC
TRBJ2-7 . TRBD1 TRBV25-1 CASSEDRGRPYGQYF TGTGCCAGCAGTGAAGACAGGGGGCGACCATACGGGCAGTACTTC
TRBJ2-5 few . TRBV11-2 CASSLDRSGRQETQYF TGTGCCAGCAGCTTAGATCGGAGCGGGCGCCAAGAGACCCAGTACTTC
TRBJ2-3 . TRBD2 TRBV29-1 CSGGGADTQYF TGCAGCGGCGGGGGGGCAGATACGCAGTATTTT
TRBJ2-7 . . TRBV28 CASSSLIYEQYF TGTGCCAGCAGTTCCCTTATCTACGAGCAGTACTTC
TRBJ1-6 . . TRBV6-5 CASGSEVSPLHF TGTGCCAGCGGGTCGGAGGTTTCACCCCTCCACTTT
TRBJ1-6 . . TRBV28 CASTLGQGSSPLHF TGTGCCAGCACCCTCGGGCAGGGAAGTTCACCCCTCCACTTT
TRBJ2-7 . . TRBV28 CASSFASVASSYEQYF TGTGCCAGCAGTTTCGCTTCCGTGGCTTCTTCCTACGAGCAGTACTTC
TRBJ2-7 few TRBD1 TRBV6-5 CASSYSGTGGLEQYF TGTGCCAGCAGTTACTCCGGGACAGGGGGGCTCGAGCAGTACTTC
TRBJ2-2 . TRBD2 TRBV7-9 CASSLGEGTNTGELFF TGTGCCAGCAGCTTAGGGGAGGGGACGAACACCGGGGAGCTGTTTTTT
TRBJ1-1 . . TRBV7-2 CASSLALWYRNTEAFF TGTGCCAGCAGCTTAGCACTTTGGTACAGGAACACTGAAGCTTTCTTT
TRBJ2-4 . TRBD1 TRBV4-1 CASSQLTGENIQYF TGCGCCAGCAGCCAATTAACAGGGGAAAACATTCAGTACTTC
TRBJ1-2 few TRBD1 TRBV13 CASSSDRNYGYTF TGTGCCAGCAGCTCGGACAGGAACTATGGCTACACCTTC
TRBJ1-2 . . TRBV14 CASSQVGRAGYGYTF TGTGCCAGCAGCCAAGTTGGCAGGGCTGGCTATGGCTACACCTTC
TRBJ2-1 . . TRBV6-6 CASSYDSYNEQFF TGTGCCAGCAGTTACGACAGCTACAATGAGCAGTTCTTC
TRBJ2-3 . . TRBV6-1 CASSEMRGSSTDTQYF TGTGCCAGCAGTGAAATGAGAGGATCCAGCACAGATACGCAGTATTTT
TRBJ2-2 . TRBD2 TRBV9 CASSVAAGATGELFF TGTGCCAGCAGCGTAGCAGCGGGGGCCACCGGGGAGCTGTTTTTT
TRBJ1-5 . TRBD1 TRBV27 CASSLRQGAQPQHF TGTGCCAGCAGTTTAAGACAGGGGGCACAGCCCCAGCATTTT
TRBJ2-7 . TRBD2 TRBV2 CASADGTSGSTYTYEQYF TGTGCCAGCGCGGACGGGACTAGCGGGAGTACTTATACCTACGAGCAGTACTTC
TRBJ2-6 . . TRBV10-3 CAISGPTGANGLTF TGTGCCATCAGTGGCCCTACTGGGGCCAACGGCCTGACTTTC
TRBJ2-7 . TRBD1 TRBV6-1 CASSEGRGFYEQYF TGTGCCAGCAGTGAAGGCAGGGGGTTCTACGAGCAGTACTTC
TRBJ2-7 . TRBD1 TRBV5-4 CASSLSGQDYEQYF TGTGCCAGCAGCTTATCTGGACAGGACTACGAGCAGTACTTC
TRBJ2-7 . . TRBV5-4 CASSYRPERPEQYF TGTGCCAGCAGTTATCGTCCGGAGAGACCAGAGCAGTACTTC
TRBJ2-7 . . TRBV5-1 CASSLGLTTGEQYF TGCGCCAGCAGCTTGGGACTTACTACGGGCGAGCAGTACTTC
TRBJ1-4 . . TRBV11-2 CASSPSMVRKKLFF TGTGCCAGCAGCCCCTCCATGGTGAGAAAAAAACTGTTTTTT
TRBJ1-5 . . TRBV5-1 CASSPDTNSNQPQHF TGCGCCAGCAGCCCGGACACCAATAGCAATCAGCCCCAGCATTTT
TRBJ2-1 . . TRBV11-2 CASRSLRNSSYNEQFF TGTGCCAGCAGATCCTTGAGGAATTCATCCTACAATGAGCAGTTCTTC
TRBJ2-7 . . TRBV12-1 CASSFIDQQGLAGPYEQYF TGTGCCAGCAGCTTTATAGATCAACAAGGGCTAGCGGGACCCTACGAGCAGTACTTC
TRBJ1-1 . . TRBV30 CAWRLLHTEAFF TGTGCCTGGAGGTTACTACACACTGAAGCTTTCTTT
TRBJ1-1 . TRBD1 TRBV7-4 CASSPTGGRTEAFF TGTGCCAGCAGCCCCACAGGGGGAAGAACTGAAGCTTTCTTT
TRBJ2-4 . . TRBV7-9 CASSPLLSDGGDIQYF TGTGCCAGCAGTCCTCTCCTATCGGACGGAGGGGACATTCAGTACTTC
TRBJ1-2 . TRBD1 TRBV28 CASSPWTGGSYGYTF TGCGCCAGCAGCCCCTGGACAGGGGGCAGCTATGGCTACACCTTC
TRBJ2-7 . . TRBV7-9 CASSLVASYEQYF TGTGCCAGCAGCTTAGTGGCCTCCTACGAGCAGTACTTC
TRBJ1-2 . . TRBV21-1 CASSRRGGWGYTF TGTGCCAGCAGCAGAAGAGGAGGATGGGGCTACACCTTC
TRBJ2-7 . TRBD1 TRBV5-1 CASSSRQGSYEQYF TGCGCCAGCAGCTCACGACAGGGATCTTACGAGCAGTACTTC
TRBJ2-5 once . TRBV6-5 CASSYSRGETQYF TGTGCCAGCAGTTACTCAAGGGGAGAGACCCAGTACTTC
TRBJ2-7 . . TRBV6-6 CASSYSTRNEQYF TGTGCCAGCAGTTACTCTACTAGGAACGAGCAGTACTTC
TRBJ1-3 . . TRBV5-1 CASSPQTGSTGNTIYF TGCGCCAGCAGCCCGCAGACAGGCTCCACTGGAAACACCATATATTTT
TRBJ2-6 . . TRBV5-1 CASGSRGSSGANVLTF TGCGCCAGCGGGTCCAGGGGTTCCTCTGGGGCCAACGTCCTGACTTTC
TRBJ2-7 . . TRBV19 CASSPGSYEQYF TGTGCCAGTAGTCCCGGGTCCTACGAGCAGTACTTC
TRBJ2-2 . TRBD2 TRBV11-2 CASSLDLRAGGIWDTGELFF TGTGCCAGCAGCTTAGATCTCAGAGCGGGAGGGATATGGGACACCGGGGAGCTGTTTTTT
TRBJ2-5 . TRBD1 TRBV6-5 CASSLDRGKTQYF TGTGCCAGCAGTTTAGACAGGGGAAAGACCCAGTACTTC
TRBJ2-1 once . TRBV6-5 CASRKSSGEQFF TGTGCCAGCAGGAAGAGTAGCGGAGAGCAGTTCTTC
TRBJ2-6 few TRBD1 TRBV10-3 CAISDFAPGTGARSSGANVLTF TGTGCCATCAGTGATTTTGCCCCCGGAACAGGGGCGAGAAGCTCTGGGGCCAACGTCCTGACTTTC
TRBJ1-4 . TRBD1 TRBV28 CASRPFGGQGNEKLFF TGTGCCAGCAGGCCTTTTGGGGGACAGGGTAATGAAAAACTGTTTTTT